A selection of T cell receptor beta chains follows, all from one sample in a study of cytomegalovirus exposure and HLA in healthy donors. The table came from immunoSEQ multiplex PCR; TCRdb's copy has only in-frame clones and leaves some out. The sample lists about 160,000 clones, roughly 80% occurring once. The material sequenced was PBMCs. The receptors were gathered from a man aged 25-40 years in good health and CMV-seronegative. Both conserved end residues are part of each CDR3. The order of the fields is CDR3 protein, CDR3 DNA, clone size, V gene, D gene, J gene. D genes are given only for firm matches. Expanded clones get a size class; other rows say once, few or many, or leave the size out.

cdr3_aa: CASSNNFGQGYLSYEQYF
cdr3_nt: TGTGCCAGCAGCAATAACTTTGGACAGGGTTATCTTTCCTACGAGCAGTACTTC
clone_size: .
v_call: TRBV7-9
d_call: TRBD1
j_call: TRBJ2-7

cdr3_aa: CASRSNAGDSPLHF
cdr3_nt: TGTGCCAGCAGATCAAACGCGGGGGATTCACCCCTCCACTTT
clone_size: .
v_call: TRBV6-5
d_call: .
j_call: TRBJ1-6

cdr3_aa: CAWSAPLGGADEQYF
cdr3_nt: TGTGCCTGGAGTGCTCCCCTCGGGGGGGCGGACGAGCAGTACTTC
clone_size: .
v_call: TRBV30
d_call: TRBD2
j_call: TRBJ2-7

cdr3_aa: CASSDFDRDEFAEQYF
cdr3_nt: TGTGCCAGCAGTGATTTTGACAGGGACGAGTTCGCCGAGCAGTACTTC
clone_size: .
v_call: TRBV25-1
d_call: TRBD1
j_call: TRBJ2-7

cdr3_aa: CACTGGEKLFF
cdr3_nt: TGTGCCTGCACAGGGGGTGAAAAACTGTTTTTT
clone_size: once
v_call: TRBV30
d_call: TRBD1
j_call: TRBJ1-4

cdr3_aa: CASSHGGSSYEQYF
cdr3_nt: TGTGCCAGCAGCCACGGCGGGAGCTCCTACGAGCAGTACTTC
clone_size: few
v_call: TRBV21-1
d_call: .
j_call: TRBJ2-7

cdr3_aa: CASSSWGGHYGYTF
cdr3_nt: TGTGCCAGCAGCTCCTGGGGGGGACACTATGGCTACACCTTC
clone_size: .
v_call: TRBV9
d_call: .
j_call: TRBJ1-2

cdr3_aa: CASSADRGIWETQYF
cdr3_nt: TGTGCCAGCAGCGCAGACAGGGGAATTTGGGAGACCCAGTACTTC
clone_size: .
v_call: TRBV7-2
d_call: TRBD1
j_call: TRBJ2-5

cdr3_aa: CASSFTTGHDGYTF
cdr3_nt: TGTGCCAGCAGCTTCACCACAGGCCACGATGGCTACACCTTC
clone_size: .
v_call: TRBV13
d_call: .
j_call: TRBJ1-2

cdr3_aa: CASAWTKNTGELFF
cdr3_nt: TGTGCCAGTGCTTGGACAAAGAACACCGGGGAGCTGTTTTTT
clone_size: .
v_call: TRBV19
d_call: .
j_call: TRBJ2-2